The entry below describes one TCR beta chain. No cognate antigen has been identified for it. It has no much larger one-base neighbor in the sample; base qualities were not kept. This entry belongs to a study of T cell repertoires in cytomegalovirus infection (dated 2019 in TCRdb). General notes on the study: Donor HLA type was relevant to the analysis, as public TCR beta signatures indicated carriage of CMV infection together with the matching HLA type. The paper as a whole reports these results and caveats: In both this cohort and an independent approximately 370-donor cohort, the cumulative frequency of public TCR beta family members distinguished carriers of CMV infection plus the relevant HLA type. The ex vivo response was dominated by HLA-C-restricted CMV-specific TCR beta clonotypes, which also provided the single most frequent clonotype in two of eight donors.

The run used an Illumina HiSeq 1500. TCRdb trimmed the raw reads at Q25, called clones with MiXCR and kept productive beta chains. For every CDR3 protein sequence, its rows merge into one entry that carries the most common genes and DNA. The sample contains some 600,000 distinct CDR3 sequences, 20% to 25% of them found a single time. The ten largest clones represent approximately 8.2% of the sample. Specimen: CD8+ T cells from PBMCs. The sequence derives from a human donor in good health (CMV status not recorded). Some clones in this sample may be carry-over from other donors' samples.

The CDR3 in this case is CASSSPTRYQFF. The DNA reads TGTGCCAGCAGTTCCCCGACACGGTATCAGTTCTTC. The chain couples TRBV6-2 or TRBV6-3 to TRBJ2-1, with an unclear D gene assignment. A distance of 14 bases separates the germline ends of V and J, which lose 4 bases and 13 bases respectively. For CDR1 and CDR2, the germline V gene lists MNHEY and SVGEGT. The CDR3 runs 12 residues from the cysteine to the phenylalanine. The sequence is cut down to CDR3 DNA, 36 bases in frame from base 1.